Presented here are 2 T cell receptor beta chains from one specimen sequenced in a study of human T cells and chemical hapten exposure. Time point reported: patch test 3, about 24 weeks after DPC sensitization. Treatment meaning: therapeutic diphenylcyclopropenone sensitization with weekly scalp DPC. From the RACE reads, TCRdb called clonotypes with MiXCR, one entry per CDR3 protein. The data contain 150,000 to 200,000 distinct CDR3 sequences, roughly a quarter of them singletons. The sample was whole blood, taken in connection with sensitization to the hapten diphenylcyclopropenone (DPC). These receptors were obtained from a woman aged 18-29 years with alopecia areata. Some clones in this sample may be carry-over from other donors' samples.

V and J are TRBV29-1 and TRBJ2-7, with 7 bases matching TRBD2. Unmatched junction bases numbered 8, after V lost 1 base and J lost 2 bases. There are 15 residues in the CDR3. Germline V CDR1 and CDR2: SQVTM, ANQGSEA. CDR3 coding DNA: TGCAGCGTTGAAGGAGGAGCGGGGCAACCCTACGAGCAGTACTTC. Its protein product is CSVEGGAGQPYEQYF.

V is TRBV20-1 and J is TRBJ2-3; TRBD2 matches 8 bases. The CDR3 extends over 14 amino acids. Germline values: CDR1 DFQATT, CDR2 SNEGSKA (reference sequence). The CDR3 region is CAKRLAGRTDTQYF. CDR3 nucleotides: TGCGCCAAACGTCTAGCGGGCCGCACAGATACGCAGTATTTT.